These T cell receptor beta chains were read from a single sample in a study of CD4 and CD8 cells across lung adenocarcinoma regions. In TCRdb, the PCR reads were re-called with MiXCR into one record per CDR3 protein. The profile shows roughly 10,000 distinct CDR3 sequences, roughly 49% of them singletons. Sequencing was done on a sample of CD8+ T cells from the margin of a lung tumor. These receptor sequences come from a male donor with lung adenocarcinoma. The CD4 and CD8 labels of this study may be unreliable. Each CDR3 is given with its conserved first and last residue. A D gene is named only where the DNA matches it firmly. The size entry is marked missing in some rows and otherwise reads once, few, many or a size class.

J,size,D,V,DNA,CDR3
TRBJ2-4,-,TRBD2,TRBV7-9,TGTGCCAGCAGCCAAGGGAGGGACGGGCAGTACTTC,CASSQGRDGQYF
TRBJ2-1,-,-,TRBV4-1,TGCGCCAGCAGCCAAAGTACCTTAGCGGATGAGCAGTTCTTC,CASSQSTLADEQFF
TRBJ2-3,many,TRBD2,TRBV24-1,TGTGCCACCAGTGATTTGGCTAGCGGGGACTCTAGCACAGATACGCAGTATTTT,CATSDLASGDSSTDTQYF
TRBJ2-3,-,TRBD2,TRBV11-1,TGTGCCAGCAGTTCCTTAGCGGGAGCTAGCACAGATATGCAGTATTTC,CASSSLAGASTDMQYF
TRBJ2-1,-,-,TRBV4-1,TGCGCCAGCAGCCAAGATTTTTTGGGATACAATGAGCAGTTCTTC,CASSQDFLGYNEQFF
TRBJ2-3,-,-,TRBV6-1,TGTGCGAGTCGCCCACCCGATACCCAGTATTTT,CASRPPDTQYF
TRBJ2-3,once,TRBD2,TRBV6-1,TGTGCCAGCAGCAGTCCCGGACCACATCGACTAGCCGCAGATACGCAGTATTTT,CASSSPGPHRLAADTQYF
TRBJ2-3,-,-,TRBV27,TGTGCCAGCAGTCTCCAGAGACTAGGGGGGGGGGGCGAAAACATGCAGTATTTT,CASSLQRLGGGGENMQYF
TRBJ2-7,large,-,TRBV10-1,TGCGCCAGCAGTGGTGTTACCGGGCAGGACTATTCCTACGAGCAGTACTTC,CASSGVTGQDYSYEQYF
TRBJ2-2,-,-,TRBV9,TGTGCCAGCAGCTGGGGCAAGACCGGGGAGCTGTTTTTT,CASSWGKTGELFF
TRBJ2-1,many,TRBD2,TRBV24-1,TGTGCCACCAGTGATTCCGGGACTAAGCACAATGAGCAGTTCTTC,CATSDSGTKHNEQFF
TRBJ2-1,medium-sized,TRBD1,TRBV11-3,TGTGCCAGCAGCTTAGACCACTCACCGGGACAGGGCTACAATGAGCAGTTCTTC,CASSLDHSPGQGYNEQFF
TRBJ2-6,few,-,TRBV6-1,TGTGCCAGCAGTGATCGTGACTCTGGGGCCAACGTCCTGACTTTC,CASSDRDSGANVLTF
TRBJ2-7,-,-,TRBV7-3,TGTGCCAGCAGCCCATCATCCCGCGACGAGCAGTACTTC,CASSPSSRDEQYF
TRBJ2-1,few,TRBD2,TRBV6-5,TGTGCCAGCAGTTACTCAGGGCTAGCGGGCTCCTACAATGAGCAGTTCTTC,CASSYSGLAGSYNEQFF
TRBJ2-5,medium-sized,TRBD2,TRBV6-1,TGTGCCAGCAGACGTACTAGCGGGGGCCAAGAGACCCAGTACTTC,CASRRTSGGQETQYF
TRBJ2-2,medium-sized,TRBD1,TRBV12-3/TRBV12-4,TGTGCCAGCAGTTTAGCCAGGGGGCGAACCGGGGAGCTGTTTTTT,CASSLARGRTGELFF
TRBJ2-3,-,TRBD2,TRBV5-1,TGCGCCAGCAGCCCCTCGGCGGGGGGTTTCGACACAGATACGCAGTATTTT,CASSPSAGGFDTDTQYF
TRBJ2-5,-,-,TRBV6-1,TGTGCGAGGAACGGGGGCCGGAACCAAGATACGCAGTACTTC,CARNGGRNQDTQYF
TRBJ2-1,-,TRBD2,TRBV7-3,TGTGCCAGCAGCTCCCTAGCGGGGGGGTACAATGAGCAGTTCTTC,CASSSLAGGYNEQFF
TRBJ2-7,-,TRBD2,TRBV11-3,TGTGCCAGCAGCCCCGGGACTAGCTCTTCTGAGCAGTACTTC,CASSPGTSSSEQYF
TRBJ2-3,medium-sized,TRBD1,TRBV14,TGTGCCAGCAGCCAGGGAGGACAGGGTTGGACAGATACGCAGTATTTT,CASSQGGQGWTDTQYF
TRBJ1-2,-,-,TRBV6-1,TGTGCCAGCAGTGAAGCCTATACTCCAAACTATGGCTACACCTTC,CASSEAYTPNYGYTF
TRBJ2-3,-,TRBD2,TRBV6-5,TGTGCCAGCAGTTATAAGCGGGGGGTCACAGATACGCAGTATTTT,CASSYKRGVTDTQYF